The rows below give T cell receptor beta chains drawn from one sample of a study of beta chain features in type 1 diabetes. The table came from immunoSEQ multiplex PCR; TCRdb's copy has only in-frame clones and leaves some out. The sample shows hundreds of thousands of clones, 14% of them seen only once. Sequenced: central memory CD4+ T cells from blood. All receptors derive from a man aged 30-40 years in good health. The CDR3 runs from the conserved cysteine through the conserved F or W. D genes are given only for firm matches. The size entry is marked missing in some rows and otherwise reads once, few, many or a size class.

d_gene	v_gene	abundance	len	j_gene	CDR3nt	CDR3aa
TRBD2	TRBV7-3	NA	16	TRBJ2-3	TGTGCCAGCAGCCCAGGACTAGCGGGTAGCACAGATACGCAGTATTTT	CASSPGLAGSTDTQYF
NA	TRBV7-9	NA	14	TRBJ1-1	TGTGCCAGCAGCTATGACGGATTAGACACTGAAGCTTTCTTT	CASSYDGLDTEAFF
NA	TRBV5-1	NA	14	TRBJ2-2	TGCGCCAGCGGGGTTAGCGGTAACACCGGGGAGCTGTTTTTT	CASGVSGNTGELFF
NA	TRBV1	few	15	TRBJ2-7	TGCACCAGCAGCCAAGATTCCAGGGAGACGTACGAGCAGTACTTC	CTSSQDSRETYEQYF
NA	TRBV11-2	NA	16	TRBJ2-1	TGTGCCAGCAGCTTAAGTGGCGGGGTAGTCTACAATGAGCAGTTCTTC	CASSLSGGVVYNEQFF
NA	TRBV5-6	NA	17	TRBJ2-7	TGTGCCAGCAGCTTGGGGCCCGCAGGTGTGGCCTCCTACGAGCAGTACTTC	CASSLGPAGVASYEQYF
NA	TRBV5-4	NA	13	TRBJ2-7	TGTGCCAGCAGCAACAAGGGCTCCTACGAGCAGTACTTC	CASSNKGSYEQYF
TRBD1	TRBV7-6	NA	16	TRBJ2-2	TGTGCCAGCAGCTGGGGACAGGGAAGGAACACCGGGGAGCTGTTTTTT	CASSWGQGRNTGELFF
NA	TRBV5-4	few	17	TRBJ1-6	TGTGCCAGCGGCGGGGGACGGTCGAGCTCCTATAATTCACCCCTCCACTTT	CASGGGRSSSYNSPLHF
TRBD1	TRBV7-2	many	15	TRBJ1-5	TGTGCCAGCAGCTTATCGGGACAGAGGAGTCAGCCCCAGCATTTT	CASSLSGQRSQPQHF
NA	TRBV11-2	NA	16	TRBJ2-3	TGTGCCAGCAGCTCCCGAGGACGGGAACGCACAGATACGCAGTATTTT	CASSSRGRERTDTQYF
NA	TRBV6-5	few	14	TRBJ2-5	TGTGCCAGCAACCAAGGGAAGCCCCAAGAGACCCAGTACTTC	CASNQGKPQETQYF
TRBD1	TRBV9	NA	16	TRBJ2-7	TGTGCCAGCAGCGTAGGCGTCGGGACAGGGGAATTGGAGCAGTACTTC	CASSVGVGTGELEQYF
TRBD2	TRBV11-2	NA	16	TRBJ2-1	TGTGCCAGCAGTCATACTTTAGCGGGGGGTTACAATGAGCAGTTCTTC	CASSHTLAGGYNEQFF
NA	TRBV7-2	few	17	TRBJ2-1	TGTGCCAGCAGCTCCCCCAGTTCGAGCAGCTCCTACAATGAGCAGTTCTTC	CASSSPSSSSSYNEQFF
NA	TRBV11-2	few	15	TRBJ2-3	TGTGCCAGCAGCTTCCGAGCGGATTCCACAGATACGCAGTATTTT	CASSFRADSTDTQYF
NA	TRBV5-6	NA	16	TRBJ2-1	TGTGCCAGCAGCTTACAGGCCGTAAGGGTATACAATGAGCAGTTCTTC	CASSLQAVRVYNEQFF
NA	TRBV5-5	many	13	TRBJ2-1	TGTGCCAGCAGCGTAGGAGCCTACAATGAGCAGTTCTTC	CASSVGAYNEQFF
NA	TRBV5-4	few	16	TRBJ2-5	TGTGCCAGCAGATTGGCGGGGCCCGATTTCCAAGAGACCCAGTACTTC	CASRLAGPDFQETQYF
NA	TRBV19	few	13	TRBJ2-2	TGTGCCAGCAACTTCAGAGGGGCCGGGGAGCTGTTTTTT	CASNFRGAGELFF
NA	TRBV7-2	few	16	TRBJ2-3	TGTGCCAGCAGCTCCATATTTGCGAAGTCCACAGATACGCAGTATTTT	CASSSIFAKSTDTQYF
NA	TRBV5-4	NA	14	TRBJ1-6	TGCGCCAGCAGCCAAGATTGGAGGGATTCACCCCTCCACTTT	CASSQDWRDSPLHF
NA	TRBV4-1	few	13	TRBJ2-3	TGTGCCAGCAGCCAAGCCGGGACGGATACGCAGTATTTT	CASSQAGTDTQYF
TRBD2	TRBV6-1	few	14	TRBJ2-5	TGTGCCAGCAGCGGACTAGCGGGACAGGAGACCCAGTACTTC	CASSGLAGQETQYF
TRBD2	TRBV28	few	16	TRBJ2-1	TGTGCCAGCACCAGTGGGGGTAGCGGGAGTTGGAATGAGCAGTTCTTC	CASTSGGSGSWNEQFF
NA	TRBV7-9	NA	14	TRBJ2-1	TGTGCCAGCAGTCCAGGAGGGGGATACAATGAGCAGTTCTTC	CASSPGGGYNEQFF
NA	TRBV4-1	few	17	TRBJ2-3	TGCGCCAGCAGCCCGGACTACCGAACTAGCTCTAGTGATACGCAGTATTTT	CASSPDYRTSSSDTQYF
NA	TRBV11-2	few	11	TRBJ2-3	TGTGCCAGCTCGCCGACAGATACGCAGTATTTT	CASSPTDTQYF
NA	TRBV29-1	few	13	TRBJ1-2	TGCAGCGTTGAAGGAGGGACCAACTATGGCTACACCTTC	CSVEGGTNYGYTF
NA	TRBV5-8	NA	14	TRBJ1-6	TGTGCCAGCAGTCTCGGGGGACAAGGTTCACCCCTCCACTTT	CASSLGGQGSPLHF
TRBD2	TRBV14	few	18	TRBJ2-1	TGTGCCAGCAGCCGACACGCTACCACTAGCGGGAGGATCGATGAGCAGTTCTTC	CASSRHATTSGRIDEQFF
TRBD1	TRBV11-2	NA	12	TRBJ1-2	TGTGCCAGCAGCACCGACAGGGGTGGCTACACCTTC	CASSTDRGGYTF
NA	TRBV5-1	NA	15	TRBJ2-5	TGCGCCAGCAGCACCTCGACAGGTACCCTAGAGACCCAGTACTTC	CASSTSTGTLETQYF
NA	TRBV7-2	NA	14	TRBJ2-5	TGTGCCAGCAGGATGATAGCCGAACAAGAGACCCAGTACTTC	CASRMIAEQETQYF
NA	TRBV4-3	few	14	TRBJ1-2	TGCGCCAGCAGTCCTTGGGGAGGAAACTATGGCTACACCTTC	CASSPWGGNYGYTF
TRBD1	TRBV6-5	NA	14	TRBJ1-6	TGTGCCATCAGGAGGACAGGGACTAATTCACCCCTCCACTTT	CAIRRTGTNSPLHF
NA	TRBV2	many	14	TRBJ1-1	TGTGCCAGCAGTGAGCGGGTCCTGAACACTGAAGCTTTCTTT	CASSERVLNTEAFF
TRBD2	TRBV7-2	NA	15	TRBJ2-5	TGTGCCAGCAGCCCAAATAGCGGGAACCAAGAGACCCAGTACTTC	CASSPNSGNQETQYF
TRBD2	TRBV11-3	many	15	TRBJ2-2	TGTGCCAGCAGCTCTAGCGGCAGAAACACCGGGGAGCTGTTTTTT	CASSSSGRNTGELFF
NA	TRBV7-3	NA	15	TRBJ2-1	TGTGCCAGCAGCTTAGGTCGCCTAGCTGCCAATGAGCAGTTCTTC	CASSLGRLAANEQFF
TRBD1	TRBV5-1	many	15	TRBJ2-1	TGCGCCAGCAGTTTGGAGGACAGGGCCTTCGATGAGCAGTTCTTC	CASSLEDRAFDEQFF
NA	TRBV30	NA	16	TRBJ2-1	TGTGCCTGGAGTAGTGGGCCCAGGAGCTCCTACAATGAGCAGTTCTTC	CAWSSGPRSSYNEQFF
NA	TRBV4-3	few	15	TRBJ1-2	TGCGCCAGCAGCCAAGATCCTACAGGCTCCTTTGGCTACACCTTC	CASSQDPTGSFGYTF
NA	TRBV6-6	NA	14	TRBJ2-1	TGTGCCAGCAGTTTATATGGTCCTAGGGATGAGCAGTTCTTC	CASSLYGPRDEQFF
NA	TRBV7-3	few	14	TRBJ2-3	TGTGCCAGCAGCTTAATTGGGCTATCAGATACGCAGTATTTT	CASSLIGLSDTQYF